The T cell receptor (beta chain) described here comes from a study of blood T cell repertoires in COVID-19. Study at large: Specimens from acute and convalescent COVID-19 originated in the United States, Italy and Spain. PBMCs, B-cell-depleted T cells, or T cells were the source of the cDNA or gDNA that made up the material.

Study processing details: Reference gene primer amplification gave estimated nucleated cell counts. TCRdb keeps only in-frame clones here, not all; method: immunoSEQ multiplex PCR. The V and J calls and clone size come from that table; D and trimming were worked out from the DNA. The data show fewer than 300,000 clones, approximately 77% seen once. This CDR3 comprises 16 residues. V gave up 4 bases and J gave up 7 bases; unmatched junction bases: 15. Germline lookup yields CDR1 KGHDR and CDR2 SFDVKD. This rearrangement joins TRBV24-1 to TRBJ2-7, with TRBD2 matching 7 bases. This TCR came from a woman under 30 with acute or convalescent COVID-19. The sequenced sample consisted of peripheral blood. The CDR3 is CATSDAGLELGGEQYF. The CDR3 nucleotides read TGTGCCACCAGTGACGCCGGACTAGAACTTGGGGGGGAGCAGTACTTC.